These 11 T cell receptor beta chains were sequenced from one sample in a study of T cells in Graves' hyperthyroidism and ophthalmopathy. Amplified TCR beta CDR3 regions derived from RNA transcripts. During a first-round RT-PCR of the TCR CDR3, the HTBI primer set was used. MiXCR, applied by TCRdb to the multiplex PCR reads, yields one record per CDR3 protein. The sample lists 530,000 or so distinct CDR3 sequences, 40% to 55% occurring once. The sample consisted of peripheral blood or thyroid tissue (not recorded which). These receptors all stem from a woman aged 18 to 35 with Graves' hyperthyroidism.

The J gene is TRBJ2-5, the V gene TRBV29-1; perhaps D is TRBD1 or TRBD2 (5 bases each). Germline-derived CDR1 and CDR2 are SQVTM and ANQGSEA. The CDR3 covers 12 residues. The CDR3 DNA reads TGCAGGTATGGGACGGTCGGCGAGACCCAGTACTTC. Amino acids: CRYGTVGETQYF.

The V gene is TRBV15, the J gene TRBJ1-2, with 9 bases identical to TRBD1. V was pared by 3 bases and J by 4 bases, with 3 bases of the junction left unmatched. Per germline, CDR1 LNHNV and CDR2 YYDKDF (reference sequence). The CDR3 totals 14 residues. Written as DNA, the CDR3 is TGTGCCACCAGCAGTTCGACAGGGGGCTATGGCTACACCTTC. Translated: CATSSSTGGYGYTF.

This clonotype was seen just once. This chain joins TRBV29-1 and TRBJ2-5; tentatively, D is TRBD2 (6 bases). The DNA end favors TRBJ2-7, so the J call may be wrong. This CDR3 has 11 residues. CDR1 and CDR2 from the germline V gene are SQVTM and ANQGSEA. The CDR3 nucleotides read TGCAGCTCCGGACCTAGCGACGAGCAGTACTTC. It yields the protein CSSGPSDEQYF.

This chain joins TRBV7-3 and TRBJ1-1, with D possibly being TRBD1 (5 bases). Per the germline V gene, CDR1 is SGHTA and CDR2 is FQGTGA. Trimming removed 6 bases at V and 6 bases at J, with 14 bases between. This CDR3 contains 13 residues. The CDR3, as DNA: TGTGCCAGCAGGCCGACAGCCTCCTCTGAAGCTTTCTTT. Its translation is CASRPTASSEAFF.

This clonotype was seen only a few times. The chain carries TRBV4-2 and TRBJ2-5; the D is unclear. Germline loops: CDR1 LGHNA, CDR2 YNFKEQ. The V end was cut by 4 bases, the J end by 4 bases, with 10 bases between. This CDR3 region has 13 residues. CDR3 DNA sequence: TGTGCCAGCAGCCGGTACTTCGGAGAGACCCAGTACTTC. It specifies CASSRYFGETQYF.

The rearrangement joins TRBV7-2 to TRBJ2-7, with a weak D call TRBD2 (6 bases). The CDR3 loop spans 12 amino acids. V lost 5 bases, J lost 9 bases, and 14 bases lay in between. The germline V gene has CDR1 SGHTA and CDR2 FQGNSA. The CDR3 region has the DNA TGTGCCAGCAGCCCATATATCGGGGGGCAGTACTTC. This sequence encodes CASSPYIGGQYF.

The chain joins TRBV6-2 or TRBV6-3 to TRBJ2-7; tentative D call: TRBD2 (5 bases). V was cut by 8 bases and J by 7 bases, with 18 bases left in between. From germline, CDR1 is MNHEY and CDR2 SVGEGT. The CDR3 spans 13 residues. CDR3 sequence (DNA): TGTGCCAGCTCCCCGAGGGCCTACAATGAGCAGTACTTC. Its translation is CASSPRAYNEQYF.

The chain joins TRBV7-8 to TRBJ1-5; no reliable D call. Trimming stripped 0 bases from V and 14 bases from J, with 20 bases between. The CDR3 runs 15 residues. CDR1 SGHVS and CDR2 FQNEAQ come from the germline V gene. CDR3 loop: CASSLAAGGSYNEHF. In DNA, the CDR3 is TGTGCCAGCAGCTTAGCCGCGGGAGGGTCCTACAATGAGCATTTT.

The chain couples TRBV7-2 to TRBJ2-2, with 10 nucleotides matching TRBD2. The CDR3 loop spans 18 amino acids. Germline V gene data show CDR1 as SGHTA and CDR2 as FQGNSA. V shed 3 bases, J shed 0 bases, and the junction held 7 bases outside the gene matches. CDR3 coding DNA: TGTGCCAGCAGCTTGGGACCGGGACTAGCGTCGAACACCGGGGAGCTGTTTTTT. Protein: CASSLGPGLASNTGELFF.

The chain joins TRBV29-1 to TRBJ1-5; D might be TRBD1 (5 bases). This CDR3 region has 14 residues. V was cut by 8 bases and J by 0 bases, with 14 bases left in between. The germline V gene has CDR1 SQVTM and CDR2 ANQGSEA. The CDR3: CSSWGTDSNQPQHF. CDR3 bases: TGCAGCAGTTGGGGGACCGATAGCAATCAGCCCCAGCATTTT.

This chain joins TRBV6-5 and TRBJ1-3, with D hard to call. Trimming pared 10 bases from V and 8 bases from J, leaving 27 bases between. CDR1 MNHEY and CDR2 SVGAGI come from the germline V gene. The CDR3 length is 16 residues. In nucleotides, the CDR3 is TGTGCCACGGCGCCGGAACAGCAATACTATGGCTACACCATATATTTT. It yields the protein CATAPEQQYYGYTIYF.